Below are 6 T cell receptor beta chains sequenced from a single sample in a study of vaccination and CD4 T cells after COVID-19. The antigens for these receptors are not known. CD4+ T cells that had been cultured provided DNA sequenced with the Oncomine TCR Beta short-read assay. TCRdb re-analysed the PCR reads in MiXCR, keeping a single row per CDR3 protein. This table holds about 15,000 distinct CDR3 sequences, around 53% found once. The treatment was: roughly 10-day PBMC culture with coronavirus spike peptide pools or control peptides (ViraFEST assay). The material was CD4+ T cells from blood, cultured in vitro, obtained before SARS-CoV-2 vaccination. These TCRs come from a human donor who had recovered from COVID-19.

This chain uses TRBV7-2 with TRBJ2-7; 7 bases agree with TRBD2. J lost 0 bases, V lost 1 base, and 6 bases had no gene match. The CDR3 runs to 16 residues. Per the germline V gene, CDR1 is SGHTA and CDR2 is FQGNSA. The chain's CDR3 is CASSLGSGGSSYEQYF. The CDR3, as DNA: TGTGCCAGCAGCTTAGGCTCGGGAGGTAGCTCCTACGAGCAGTACTTC.

The V and J genes are TRBV20-1 and TRBJ1-4; 8 positions agree with TRBD1. With V trimmed by 5 bases and J by 8 bases, 7 bases remained unmatched. CDR1 and CDR2 from the germline V gene are DFQATT and SNEGSKA (reference sequence). The CDR3 is 13 amino acids. In DNA form, the CDR3 reads TGCAGTGCTCAATGGACAGGGAACGAAAAACTGTTTTTT. It codes for CSAQWTGNEKLFF.

This clonotype showed up just a few times. The chain joins TRBV4-3 to TRBJ2-3; 9 positions match TRBD2. There are 16 residues in the CDR3. Trimming cost V 0 bases and J 4 bases; bases outside gene matches: 5. Germline V gene data show CDR1 as LGHNA and CDR2 as YSLEER. CDR3 protein: CASSQDSGRYADTQYF. DNA of the CDR3: TGCGCCAGCAGCCAAGATAGCGGGAGATACGCAGATACGCAGTATTTT.

The table lists this clonotype with a few counts. The chain links TRBV7-2 to TRBJ2-7; tentative D call: TRBD1 (5 bases). This CDR3 spans 13 amino acids. V was trimmed by 5 bases and J by 9 bases, leaving 17 bases between them. In germline, CDR1 is SGHTA, CDR2 FQGNSA. In DNA, the CDR3 is TGTGCCAGCAGCCCAGATGGACAATCGTGGCAGTACTTC. Its protein is CASSPDGQSWQYF.

This chain links TRBV12-3 or TRBV12-4 with TRBJ1-1; weak D call: TRBD1 (6 bases). Deletions cut 6 bases from V and 7 bases from J, with 21 bases between. This CDR3 comprises 15 residues. CDR3 in DNA: TGTGCCAGCAGGGGGGGGGCGGCTAGATTGGGTGAAGCTTTCTTT. This translates into CASRGGAARLGEAFF.

V gene TRBV6-1 combines with J gene TRBJ2-7, with 11 bases identical to TRBD2. This CDR3 contains 13 residues. Germline values: CDR1 MNHNS, CDR2 SASEGT. The trim removed 6 bases at V and 7 bases at J, leaving 5 bases unmatched. The CDR3 loop reads CASSPLAGGEQYF. CDR3 nucleotides: TGTGCCAGCAGCCCTCTAGCGGGAGGTGAGCAGTACTTC.